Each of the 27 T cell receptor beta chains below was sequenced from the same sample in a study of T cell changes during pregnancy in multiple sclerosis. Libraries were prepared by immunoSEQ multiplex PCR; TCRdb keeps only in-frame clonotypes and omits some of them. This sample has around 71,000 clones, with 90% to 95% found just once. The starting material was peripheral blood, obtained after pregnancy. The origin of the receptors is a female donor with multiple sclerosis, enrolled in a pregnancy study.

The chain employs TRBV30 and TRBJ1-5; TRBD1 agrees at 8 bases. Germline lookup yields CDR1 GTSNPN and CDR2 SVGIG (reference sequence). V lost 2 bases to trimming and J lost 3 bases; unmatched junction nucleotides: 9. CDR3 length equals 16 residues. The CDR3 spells CAWSLTGAGVNQPQHF. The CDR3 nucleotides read TGTGCCTGGAGTTTGACAGGGGCGGGGGTCAATCAGCCCCAGCATTTT.

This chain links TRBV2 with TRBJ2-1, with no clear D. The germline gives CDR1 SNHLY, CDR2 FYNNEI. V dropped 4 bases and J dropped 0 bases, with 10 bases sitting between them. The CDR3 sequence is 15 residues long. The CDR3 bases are TGTGCCAGCAGTGCTTCGCGGAGCTCCTACAATGAGCAGTTCTTC. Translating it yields CASSASRSSYNEQFF.

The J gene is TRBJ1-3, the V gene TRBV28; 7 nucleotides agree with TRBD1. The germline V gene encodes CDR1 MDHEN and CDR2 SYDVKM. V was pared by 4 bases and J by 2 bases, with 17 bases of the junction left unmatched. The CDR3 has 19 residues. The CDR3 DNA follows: TGTGCCAGCAGTTCCTACATCGGGAGGGGGCGCTTCCCTGGAAACACCATATATTTT. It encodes CASSSYIGRGRFPGNTIYF.

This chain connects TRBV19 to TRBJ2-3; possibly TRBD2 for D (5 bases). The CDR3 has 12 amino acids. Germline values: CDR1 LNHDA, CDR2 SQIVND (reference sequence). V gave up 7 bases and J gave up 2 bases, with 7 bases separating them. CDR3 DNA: TGTGCCAGTATGGACTTCACAGATACGCAGTATTTT. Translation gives CASMDFTDTQYF. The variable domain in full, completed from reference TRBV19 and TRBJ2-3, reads DGGITQSPKYLFRKEGQNVTLSCEQNLNHDAMYWYRQDPGQGLRLIYYSQIVNDFQKGDIAEGYSVSREKKESFPLTVTSAQKNPTAFYLCASMDFTDTQYFGPGTRLTVL.

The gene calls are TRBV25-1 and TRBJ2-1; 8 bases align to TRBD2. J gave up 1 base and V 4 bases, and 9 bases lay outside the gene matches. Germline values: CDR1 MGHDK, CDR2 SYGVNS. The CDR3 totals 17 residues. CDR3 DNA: TGTGCCAGCAGTGGCTGGACTAGCTCACTGTCCTACAATGAGCAGTTCTTC. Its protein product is CASSGWTSSLSYNEQFF.

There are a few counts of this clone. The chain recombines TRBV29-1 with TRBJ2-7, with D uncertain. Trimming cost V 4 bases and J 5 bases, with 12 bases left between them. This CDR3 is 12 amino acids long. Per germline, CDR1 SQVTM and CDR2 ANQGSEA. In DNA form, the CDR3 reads TGCAGCGTTGTCTCAGTAAGAAACGAGCAGTACTTC. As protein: CSVVSVRNEQYF.

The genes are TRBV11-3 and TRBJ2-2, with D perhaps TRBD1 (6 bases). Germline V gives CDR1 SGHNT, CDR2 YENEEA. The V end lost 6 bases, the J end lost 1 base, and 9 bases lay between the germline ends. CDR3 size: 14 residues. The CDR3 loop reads CASRRTVNTGELFF. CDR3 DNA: TGTGCCAGCAGGCGGACAGTGAACACCGGGGAGCTGTTTTTT.

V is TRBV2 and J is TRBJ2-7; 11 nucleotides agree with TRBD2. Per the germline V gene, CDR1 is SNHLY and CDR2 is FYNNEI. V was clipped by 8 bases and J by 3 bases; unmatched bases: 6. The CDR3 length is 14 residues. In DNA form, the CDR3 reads TGTGCCAGCTCGGGACTAGCGGATGACTACGAGCAGTACTTC. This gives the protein CASSGLADDYEQYF.

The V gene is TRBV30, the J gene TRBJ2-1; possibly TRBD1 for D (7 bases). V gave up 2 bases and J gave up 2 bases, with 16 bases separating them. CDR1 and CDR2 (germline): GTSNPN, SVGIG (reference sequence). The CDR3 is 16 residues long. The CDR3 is CAWSLTRGVTYNEQFF. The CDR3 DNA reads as TGTGCCTGGAGTCTCACCAGGGGGGTCACCTACAATGAGCAGTTCTTC.

For the CDR3, the DNA is TGTGCCAGCAGCCCTTCCATGACGGGGGACGGCCGGAACACTGAAGCTTTCTTT. Translating gives CASSPSMTGDGRNTEAFF. This rearrangement joins TRBV7-8 to TRBJ1-1; perhaps TRBD1 as D (5 bases). Trimming stripped 5 bases from V and 1 base from J, with 23 bases between. The length of the CDR3 is 18 residues. Germline-derived CDR1 and CDR2 are SGHVS and FQNEAQ.

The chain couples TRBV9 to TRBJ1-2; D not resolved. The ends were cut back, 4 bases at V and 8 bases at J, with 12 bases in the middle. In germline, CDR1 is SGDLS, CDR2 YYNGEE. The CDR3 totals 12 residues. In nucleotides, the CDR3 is TGTGCCAGCAGCCCCTGGGAGGTGGGCTACACCTTC. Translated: CASSPWEVGYTF.

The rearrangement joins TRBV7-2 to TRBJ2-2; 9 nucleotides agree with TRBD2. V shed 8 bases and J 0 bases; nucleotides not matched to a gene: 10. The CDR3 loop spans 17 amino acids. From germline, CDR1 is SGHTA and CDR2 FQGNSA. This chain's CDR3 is CASSERASGANTGELFF. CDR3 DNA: TGTGCCAGCTCGGAAAGGGCTAGCGGGGCGAACACCGGGGAGCTGTTTTTT.

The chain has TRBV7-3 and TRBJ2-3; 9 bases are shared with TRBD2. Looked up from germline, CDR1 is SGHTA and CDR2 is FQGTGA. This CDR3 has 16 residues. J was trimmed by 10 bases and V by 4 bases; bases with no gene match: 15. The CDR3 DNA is TGTGCCAGCAGCTCCATGACTAGCGGTGGCAGGGGTGCGCAGTATTTT. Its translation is CASSSMTSGGRGAQYF.

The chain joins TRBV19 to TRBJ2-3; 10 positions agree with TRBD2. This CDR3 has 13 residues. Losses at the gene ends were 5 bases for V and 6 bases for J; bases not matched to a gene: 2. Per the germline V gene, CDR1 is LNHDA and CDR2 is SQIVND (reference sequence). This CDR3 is CASSLGLADTQYF. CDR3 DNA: TGTGCCAGTAGTTTGGGACTAGCGGATACGCAGTATTTT.

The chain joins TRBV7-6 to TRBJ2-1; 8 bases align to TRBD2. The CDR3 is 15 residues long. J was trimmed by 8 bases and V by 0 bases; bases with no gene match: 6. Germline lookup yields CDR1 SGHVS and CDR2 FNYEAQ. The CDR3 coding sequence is TGTGCCAGCAGCTTAGCGTATGAGACTAGCGATGAGCAGTTCTTC. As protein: CASSLAYETSDEQFF.

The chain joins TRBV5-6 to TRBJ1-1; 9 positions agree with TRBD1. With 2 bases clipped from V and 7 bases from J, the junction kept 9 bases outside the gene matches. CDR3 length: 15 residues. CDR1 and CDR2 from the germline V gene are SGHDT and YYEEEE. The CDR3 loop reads CASSFRDRVSGEAFF. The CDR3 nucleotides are TGTGCCAGCAGCTTTCGGGACAGGGTTTCGGGTGAAGCTTTCTTT.

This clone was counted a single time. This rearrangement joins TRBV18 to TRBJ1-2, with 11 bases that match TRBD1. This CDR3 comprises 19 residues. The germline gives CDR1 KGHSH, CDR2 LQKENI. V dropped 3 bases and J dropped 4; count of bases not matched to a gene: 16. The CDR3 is CASSPPGLGQGAPLYGYTF. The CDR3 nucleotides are TGTGCCAGCTCACCCCCAGGCCTAGGACAGGGGGCACCCCTCTATGGCTACACCTTC.

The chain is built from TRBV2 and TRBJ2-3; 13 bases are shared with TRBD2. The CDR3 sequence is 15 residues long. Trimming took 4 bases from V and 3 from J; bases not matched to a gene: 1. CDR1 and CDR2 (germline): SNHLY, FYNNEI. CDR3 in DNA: TGTGCCAGCAGTGGGGGACTAGCGGGGACAGATACGCAGTATTTT. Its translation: CASSGGLAGTDTQYF.

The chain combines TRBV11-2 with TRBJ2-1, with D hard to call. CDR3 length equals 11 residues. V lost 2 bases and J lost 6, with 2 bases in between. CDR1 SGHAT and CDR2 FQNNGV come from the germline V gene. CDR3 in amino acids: CASSLLNEQFF. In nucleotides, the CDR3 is TGTGCCAGCAGCTTACTCAATGAGCAGTTCTTC.

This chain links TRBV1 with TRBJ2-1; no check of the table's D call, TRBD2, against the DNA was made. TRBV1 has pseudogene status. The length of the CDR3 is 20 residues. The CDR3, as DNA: TGCACCAGCAGCCAAATTGAGAGGACTAGCGGGAGAAGAACCTACAATGAGCAGTTCTTC. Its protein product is CTSSQIERTSGRRTYNEQFF.

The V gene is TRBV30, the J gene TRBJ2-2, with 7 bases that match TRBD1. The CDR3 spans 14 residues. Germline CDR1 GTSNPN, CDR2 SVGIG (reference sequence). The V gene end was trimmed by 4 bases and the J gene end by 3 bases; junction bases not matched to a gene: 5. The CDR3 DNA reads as TGTGCCTGGAAGGGTCAGGGGGACACCGGGGAGCTGTTTTTT. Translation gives CAWKGQGDTGELFF.

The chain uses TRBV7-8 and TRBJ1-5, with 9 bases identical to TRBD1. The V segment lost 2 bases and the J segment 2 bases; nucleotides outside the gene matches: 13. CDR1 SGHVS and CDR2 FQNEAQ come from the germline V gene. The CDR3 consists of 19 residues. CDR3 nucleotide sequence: TGTGCCAGCAGCTTACGAGGACAGGGGAACATGTATGGCAATCAGCCCCAGCATTTT. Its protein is CASSLRGQGNMYGNQPQHF.

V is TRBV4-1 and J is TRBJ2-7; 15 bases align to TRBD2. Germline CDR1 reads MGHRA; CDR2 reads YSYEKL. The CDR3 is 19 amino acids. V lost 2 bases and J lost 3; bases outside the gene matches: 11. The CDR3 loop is CASSQRSPGLAGGNYEQYF. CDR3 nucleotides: TGCGCCAGCAGCCAAAGATCACCGGGACTAGCGGGAGGAAACTACGAGCAGTACTTC.

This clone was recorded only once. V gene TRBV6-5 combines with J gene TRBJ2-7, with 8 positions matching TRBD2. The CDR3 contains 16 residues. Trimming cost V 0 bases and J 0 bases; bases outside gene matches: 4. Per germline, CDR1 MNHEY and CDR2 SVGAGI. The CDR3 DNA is TGTGCCAGCAGTTACTCGGGCGGGGGGAGCTCCTACGAGCAGTACTTC. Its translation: CASSYSGGGSSYEQYF.

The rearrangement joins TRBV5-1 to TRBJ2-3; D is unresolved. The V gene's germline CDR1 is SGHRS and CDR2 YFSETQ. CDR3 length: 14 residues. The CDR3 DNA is TGCGCGACCAGAAGAGGTGGGAGCACAGATACGCAGTATTTT. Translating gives CATRRGGSTDTQYF.

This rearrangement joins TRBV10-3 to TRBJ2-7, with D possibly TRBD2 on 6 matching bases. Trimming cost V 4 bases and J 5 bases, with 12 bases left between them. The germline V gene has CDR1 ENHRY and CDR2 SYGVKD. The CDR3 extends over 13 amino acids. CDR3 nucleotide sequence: TGTGCCATCAGTGGCACGACGGGGGACGAGCAGTACTTC. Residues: CAISGTTGDEQYF.

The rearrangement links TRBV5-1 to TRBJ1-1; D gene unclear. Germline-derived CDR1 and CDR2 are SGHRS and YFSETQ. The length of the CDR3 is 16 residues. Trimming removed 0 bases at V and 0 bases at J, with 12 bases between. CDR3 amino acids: CASSLDHRAMNTEAFF. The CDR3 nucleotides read TGCGCCAGCAGCTTGGACCACAGAGCCATGAACACTGAAGCTTTCTTT.